Included here is one TCR beta chain sequence, with context. The antigen this receptor binds is unknown. One base away there is no much larger clone; base qualities are not given. This record belongs to a study of blood T cell repertoires in COVID-19 (dated by TCRdb to 2020 to 2022). Describing the broader study: Samples covering the acute and convalescent phases of COVID-19 were provided by collaborators in the United States, Italy and Spain. The sample metadata nearly always contained a de-identified subject ID, COVID-19 status, age in years and sex. The repertoires were made available in a free public database intended to serve as a resource for research on the immune response to SARS-CoV-2. Where available, HLA class I and class II types were taken from metadata supplied by the sample provider and were not determined by assay-based typing. The dataset comprised deeply sampled blood TCRbeta repertoires from subjects exposed to, actively infected with, or recovered from COVID-19. Samples came from the ongoing ImmuneRACE study (first 160 participants) plus 1,254 subjects from 6 global collaborators. The prospective study material was composed of cDNA or gDNA derived from T cells, B-cell-depleted T cells, or PBMCs.

V is pruned by 2 bases and J by 3 bases, leaving 3 bases of the junction without a gene match. Per the germline V gene (reference sequence), LGHDT is the CDR1 and YNNKEL is the CDR2. Measured from the cysteine to the phenylalanine, the CDR3 is 14 residues long. The only DNA kept is the CDR3, 42 bases in frame from the first base. One collaborating source in Seattle enrolled patients during active infection and followed them longitudinally through the course of disease. Collaborating institutions collected whole blood in K2EDTA tubes following their own protocols. For TCRbeta analysis, collaborator samples were shipped as frozen whole blood, as isolated PBMCs, or as DNA extracted from either sample type. Here is what the overall study found, with its caveats: How much clinical and demographic metadata was included differed by source and by participant, and the metadata was provided uncurated.

The immunoSEQ Assay, a bias-controlled multiplex PCR, was used to amplify TCRbeta CDR3 regions from genomic DNA. The paper's data handling went like this. Nucleated cell counts per sample were estimated from amplification of reference gene primers within the assay. To quantify the absolute abundance of each unique TCRbeta CDR3 rearrangement, sequence reads were collapsed and filtered. For each sample, productive Simpson clonality was calculated as the square root of Simpson's diversity index across productive rearrangements. TCRdb stores this immuneACCESS table with in-frame sequences only. Part of the clones is absent; in the studies checked, under half of the shortfall reflects unresolved V genes, and no reason is known for the rest. The V and J calls and clone size are taken from that table; D and trimming were inferred from the DNA. The sample includes 200,000 to 250,000 clones, with 75% to 85% observed a single time. The ten largest account for roughly 8% of the sample.

Sequenced material: peripheral blood. The V gene is TRBV3-1 (or the pseudogene TRBV3-2) and the J gene is TRBJ1-2; the central 7 bases match TRBD1. The clonotype was recovered from a woman aged 80 or older with COVID-19, enrolled during active disease. The CDR3 in this case is CASSQWDSHYGYTF. The DNA sequence follows: TGTGCCAGCAGCCAATGGGACAGTCACTATGGCTACACCTTC.